These T cell receptor beta chains were read from a single sample in a study of Ad26.COV2.S vaccination and SARS-CoV-2 variants. TCRdb's copy holds only in-frame clones and misses some; the assay was immunoSEQ multiplex PCR. Of roughly 510,000 clones in the sample, around 85% are singletons; the top ten hold 9.5% to 15%. Material: peripheral blood, obtained in a trial of Ad26.COV2.S vaccine versus placebo. The receptors were gathered from a person between 18 and 59 years old who received the Ad26.COV2.S COVID-19 vaccine or a placebo. The CDR3 runs from the conserved cysteine through the conserved F or W. A D gene is named only where the DNA matches it firmly. Clone size is given for some rows only: seen once, a few or many times, or a class if the clone is expanded.

d_call: .
clone_size: few
v_call: TRBV3-1/TRBV3-2
j_call: TRBJ1-6
cdr3_aa: CASRRVNSPLHF
cdr3_nt: TGTGCCAGCAGGCGGGTGAATTCACCCCTCCACTTT

d_call: .
clone_size: .
v_call: TRBV5-4
j_call: TRBJ2-1
cdr3_aa: CASSLGWLASNEQFF
cdr3_nt: TGTGCCAGCAGCTTGGGGTGGCTAGCCAGCAATGAGCAGTTCTTC

d_call: .
clone_size: .
v_call: TRBV21-1
j_call: TRBJ2-5
cdr3_aa: CASSYTGQETQYF
cdr3_nt: TGTGCCAGCAGCTATACAGGACAAGAGACCCAGTACTTC

d_call: .
clone_size: .
v_call: TRBV5-6
j_call: TRBJ2-7
cdr3_aa: CASSFPSSYEQYF
cdr3_nt: TGTGCCAGCAGCTTCCCCAGCTCCTACGAGCAGTACTTC

d_call: .
clone_size: .
v_call: TRBV27
j_call: TRBJ2-1
cdr3_aa: CASSLLDKQFF
cdr3_nt: TGTGCCAGCAGTTTATTGGATAAGCAGTTCTTC

d_call: TRBD1
clone_size: .
v_call: TRBV18
j_call: TRBJ1-5
cdr3_aa: CASSPDRNQPQHF
cdr3_nt: TGTGCCAGCTCGCCGGACAGGAATCAGCCCCAGCATTTT

d_call: .
clone_size: .
v_call: TRBV28
j_call: TRBJ2-1
cdr3_aa: CASSLSTGEQFF
cdr3_nt: TGTGCCAGCAGTTTAAGTACCGGTGAGCAGTTCTTC

d_call: TRBD1
clone_size: .
v_call: TRBV7-2
j_call: TRBJ1-3
cdr3_aa: CASSLDRPYSGNTIYF
cdr3_nt: TGTGCCAGCAGCCTGGACAGGCCCTACTCTGGAAACACCATATATTTT

d_call: TRBD1
clone_size: .
v_call: TRBV6-2/TRBV6-3
j_call: TRBJ1-1
cdr3_aa: CASSYSWDRKAFF
cdr3_nt: TGTGCCAGCAGTTACTCGTGGGACAGGAAAGCTTTCTTT

d_call: .
clone_size: .
v_call: TRBV5-6
j_call: TRBJ1-2
cdr3_aa: CAASRGGMGNYGYTF
cdr3_nt: TGTGCCGCGTCCCGTGGGGGAATGGGTAACTATGGCTACACCTTC

d_call: TRBD1
clone_size: few
v_call: TRBV7-9
j_call: TRBJ1-6
cdr3_aa: CASRPRDRIDSPLHF
cdr3_nt: TGTGCCAGCAGGCCTCGGGACAGAATAGACTCACCCCTCCACTTT

d_call: .
clone_size: .
v_call: TRBV7-8
j_call: TRBJ2-2
cdr3_aa: CASSLDGWNTGELFF
cdr3_nt: TGTGCCAGCAGCTTAGATGGTTGGAACACCGGGGAGCTGTTTTTT

d_call: .
clone_size: .
v_call: TRBV21-1
j_call: TRBJ1-6
cdr3_aa: CASSPNAGAPRPAGNSPLHF
cdr3_nt: TGTGCCAGCAGCCCAAACGCGGGGGCTCCTAGGCCTGCGGGTAATTCACCCCTCCACTTT

d_call: .
clone_size: .
v_call: TRBV2
j_call: TRBJ2-3
cdr3_aa: CASRTPRAFTQYF
cdr3_nt: TGTGCCAGCAGAACCCCCCGGGCCTTTACGCAGTATTTT

d_call: TRBD2
clone_size: .
v_call: TRBV30
j_call: TRBJ2-3
cdr3_aa: CAWNPGTSGIDTQYF
cdr3_nt: TGTGCCTGGAATCCCGGGACTAGCGGAATAGATACGCAGTATTTT

d_call: .
clone_size: .
v_call: TRBV7-2
j_call: TRBJ1-2
cdr3_aa: CASSLRPGDGYTF
cdr3_nt: TGTGCCAGCAGCTTAAGACCAGGGGATGGCTACACCTTC

d_call: TRBD2
clone_size: .
v_call: TRBV27
j_call: TRBJ2-3
cdr3_aa: CASSLSGSSGSWADTQYF
cdr3_nt: TGTGCCAGCAGTTTATCGGGGTCTAGCGGGAGCTGGGCAGATACGCAGTATTTT

d_call: .
clone_size: .
v_call: TRBV28
j_call: TRBJ2-1
cdr3_aa: CASTTTYNEQFF
cdr3_nt: TGTGCCAGCACTACTACCTACAATGAGCAGTTCTTC

d_call: .
clone_size: .
v_call: TRBV5-5
j_call: TRBJ1-2
cdr3_aa: CASSLGAGRDGYGYTF
cdr3_nt: TGTGCCAGCAGCTTGGGCGCTGGCAGGGATGGCTATGGCTACACCTTC

d_call: TRBD1
clone_size: .
v_call: TRBV19
j_call: TRBJ2-1
cdr3_aa: CASSIWNPGTGVPYNEQFF
cdr3_nt: TGTGCCAGTAGTATTTGGAACCCGGGGACAGGGGTACCCTACAATGAGCAGTTCTTC